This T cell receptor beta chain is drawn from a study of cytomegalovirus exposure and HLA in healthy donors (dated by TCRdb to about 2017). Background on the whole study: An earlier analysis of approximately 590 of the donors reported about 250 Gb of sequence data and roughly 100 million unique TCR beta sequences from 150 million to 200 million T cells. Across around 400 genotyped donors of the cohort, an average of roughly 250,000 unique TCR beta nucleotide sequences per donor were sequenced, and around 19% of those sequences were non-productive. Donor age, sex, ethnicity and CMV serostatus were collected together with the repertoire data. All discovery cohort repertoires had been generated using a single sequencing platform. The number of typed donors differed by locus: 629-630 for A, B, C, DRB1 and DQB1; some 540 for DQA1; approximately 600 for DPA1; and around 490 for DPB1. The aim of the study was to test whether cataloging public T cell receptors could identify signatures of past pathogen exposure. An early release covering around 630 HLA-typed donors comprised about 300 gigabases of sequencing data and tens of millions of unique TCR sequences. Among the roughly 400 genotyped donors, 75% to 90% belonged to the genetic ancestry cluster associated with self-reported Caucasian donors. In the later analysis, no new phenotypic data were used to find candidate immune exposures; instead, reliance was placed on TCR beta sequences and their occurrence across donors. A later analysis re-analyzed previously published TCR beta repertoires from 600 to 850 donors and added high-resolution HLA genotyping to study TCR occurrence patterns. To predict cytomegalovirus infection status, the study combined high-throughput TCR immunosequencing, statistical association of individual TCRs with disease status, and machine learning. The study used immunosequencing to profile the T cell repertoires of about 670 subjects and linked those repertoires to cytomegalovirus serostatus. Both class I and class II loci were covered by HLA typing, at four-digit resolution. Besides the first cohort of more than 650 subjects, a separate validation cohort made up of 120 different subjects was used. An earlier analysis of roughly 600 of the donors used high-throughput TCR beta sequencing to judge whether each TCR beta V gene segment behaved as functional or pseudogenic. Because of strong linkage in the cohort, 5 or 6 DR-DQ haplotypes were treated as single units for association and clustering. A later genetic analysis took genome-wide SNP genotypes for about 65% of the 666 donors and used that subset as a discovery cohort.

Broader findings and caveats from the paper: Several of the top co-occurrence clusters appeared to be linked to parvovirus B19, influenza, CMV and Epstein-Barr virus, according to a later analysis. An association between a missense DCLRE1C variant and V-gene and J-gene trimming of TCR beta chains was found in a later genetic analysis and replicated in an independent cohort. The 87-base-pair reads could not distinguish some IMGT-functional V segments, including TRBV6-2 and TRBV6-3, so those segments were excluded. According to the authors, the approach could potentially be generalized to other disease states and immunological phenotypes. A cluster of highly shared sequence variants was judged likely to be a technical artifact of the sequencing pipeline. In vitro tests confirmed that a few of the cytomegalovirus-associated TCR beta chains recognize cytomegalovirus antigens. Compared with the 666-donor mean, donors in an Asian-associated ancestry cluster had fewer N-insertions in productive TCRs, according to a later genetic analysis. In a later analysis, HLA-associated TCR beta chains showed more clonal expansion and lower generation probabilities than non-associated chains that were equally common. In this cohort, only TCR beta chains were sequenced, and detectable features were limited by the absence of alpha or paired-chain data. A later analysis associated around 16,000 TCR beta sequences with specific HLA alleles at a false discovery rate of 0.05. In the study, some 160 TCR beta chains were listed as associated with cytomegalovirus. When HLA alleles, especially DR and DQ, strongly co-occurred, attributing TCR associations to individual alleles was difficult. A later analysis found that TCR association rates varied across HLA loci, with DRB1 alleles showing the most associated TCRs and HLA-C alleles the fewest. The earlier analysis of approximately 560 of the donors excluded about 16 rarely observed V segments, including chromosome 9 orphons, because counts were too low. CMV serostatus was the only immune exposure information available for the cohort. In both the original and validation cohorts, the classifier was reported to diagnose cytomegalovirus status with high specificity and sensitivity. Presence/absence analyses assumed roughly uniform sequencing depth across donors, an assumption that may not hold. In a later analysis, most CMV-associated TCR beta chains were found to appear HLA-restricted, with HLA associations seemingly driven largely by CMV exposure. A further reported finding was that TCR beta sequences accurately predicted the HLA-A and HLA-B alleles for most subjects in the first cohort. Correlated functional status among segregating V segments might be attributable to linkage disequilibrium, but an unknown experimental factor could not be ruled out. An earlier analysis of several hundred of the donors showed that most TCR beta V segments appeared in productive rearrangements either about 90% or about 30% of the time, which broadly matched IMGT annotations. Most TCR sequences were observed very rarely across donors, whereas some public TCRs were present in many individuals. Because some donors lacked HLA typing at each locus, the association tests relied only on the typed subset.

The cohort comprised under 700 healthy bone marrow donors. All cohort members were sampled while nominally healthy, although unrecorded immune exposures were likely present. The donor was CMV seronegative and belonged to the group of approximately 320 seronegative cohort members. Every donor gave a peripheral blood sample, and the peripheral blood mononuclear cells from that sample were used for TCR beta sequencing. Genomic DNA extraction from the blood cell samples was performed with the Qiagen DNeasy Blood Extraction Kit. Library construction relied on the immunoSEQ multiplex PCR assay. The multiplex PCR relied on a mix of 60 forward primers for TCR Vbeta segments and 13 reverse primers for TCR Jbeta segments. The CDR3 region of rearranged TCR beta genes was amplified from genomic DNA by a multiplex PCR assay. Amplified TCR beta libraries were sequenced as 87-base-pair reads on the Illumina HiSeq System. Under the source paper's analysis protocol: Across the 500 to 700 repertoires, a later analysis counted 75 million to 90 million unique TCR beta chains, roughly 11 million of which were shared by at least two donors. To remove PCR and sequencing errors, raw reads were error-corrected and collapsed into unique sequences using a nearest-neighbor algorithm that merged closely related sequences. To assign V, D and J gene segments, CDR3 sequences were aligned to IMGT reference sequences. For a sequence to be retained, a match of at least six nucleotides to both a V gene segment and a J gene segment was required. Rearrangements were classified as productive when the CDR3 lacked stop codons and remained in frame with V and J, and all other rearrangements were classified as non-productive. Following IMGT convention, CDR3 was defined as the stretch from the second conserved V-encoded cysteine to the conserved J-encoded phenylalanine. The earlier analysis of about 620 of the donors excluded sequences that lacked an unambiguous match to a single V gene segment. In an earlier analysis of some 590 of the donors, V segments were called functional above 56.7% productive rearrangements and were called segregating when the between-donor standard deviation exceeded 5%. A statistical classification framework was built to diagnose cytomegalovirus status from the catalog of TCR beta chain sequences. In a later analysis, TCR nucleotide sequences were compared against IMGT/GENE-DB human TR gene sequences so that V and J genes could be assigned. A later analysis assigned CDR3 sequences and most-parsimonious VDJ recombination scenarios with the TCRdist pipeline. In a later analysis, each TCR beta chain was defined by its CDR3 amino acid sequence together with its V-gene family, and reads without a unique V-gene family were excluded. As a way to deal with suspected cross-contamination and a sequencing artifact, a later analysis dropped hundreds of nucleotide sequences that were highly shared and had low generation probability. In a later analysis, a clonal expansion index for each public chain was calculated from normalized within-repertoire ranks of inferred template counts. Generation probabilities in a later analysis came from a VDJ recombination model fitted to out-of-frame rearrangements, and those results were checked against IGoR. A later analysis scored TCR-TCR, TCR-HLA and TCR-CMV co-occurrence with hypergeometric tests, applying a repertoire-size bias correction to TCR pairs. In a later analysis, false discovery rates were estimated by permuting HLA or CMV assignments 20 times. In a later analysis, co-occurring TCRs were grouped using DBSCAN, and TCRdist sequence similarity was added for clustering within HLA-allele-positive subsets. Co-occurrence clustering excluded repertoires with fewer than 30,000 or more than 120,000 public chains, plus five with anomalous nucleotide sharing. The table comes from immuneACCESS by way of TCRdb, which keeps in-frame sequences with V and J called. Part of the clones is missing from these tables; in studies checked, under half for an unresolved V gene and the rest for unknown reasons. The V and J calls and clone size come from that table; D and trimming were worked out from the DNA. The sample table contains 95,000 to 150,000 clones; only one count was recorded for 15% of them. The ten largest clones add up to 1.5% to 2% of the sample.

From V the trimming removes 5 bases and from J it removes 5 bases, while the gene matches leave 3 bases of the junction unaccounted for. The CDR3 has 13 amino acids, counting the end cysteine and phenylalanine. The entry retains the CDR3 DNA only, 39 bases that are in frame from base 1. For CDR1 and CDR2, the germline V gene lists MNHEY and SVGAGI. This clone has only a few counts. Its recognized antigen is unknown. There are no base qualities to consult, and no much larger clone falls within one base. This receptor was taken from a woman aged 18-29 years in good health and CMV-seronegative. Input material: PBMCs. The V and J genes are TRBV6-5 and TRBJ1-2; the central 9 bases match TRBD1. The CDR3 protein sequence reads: CASSRDRVYGYTF. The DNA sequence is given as TGTGCCAGCAGTCGGGACAGGGTGTATGGCTACACCTTC.